The 4 T cell receptor beta chains presented below share a single source sample, sequenced in a study of cytomegalovirus exposure and HLA in healthy donors. The repertoire was sequenced with immunoSEQ multiplex PCR; TCRdb's copy has only in-frame clones and lacks some. The sample contains fewer than 200,000 clones, about 80% of which appear only once. Sample: PBMCs. Source of these receptors: a young woman in good health and CMV-seropositive.

The chain employs TRBV5-5 and TRBJ2-7; possible D gene TRBD2, 6 bases. Germline CDR1 SGHKS, CDR2 YYEKEE (reference sequence). The CDR3 runs 14 residues. V was cut by 0 bases and J by 2 bases, with 9 bases left in between. The CDR3 reads CASSLGPGAYEQYF. The CDR3 DNA is TGTGCCAGCAGCTTGGGGCCGGGGGCCTACGAGCAGTACTTC.

The J gene is TRBJ1-2, the V gene TRBV5-1; D is uncertain. The germline V gene encodes CDR1 SGHRS and CDR2 YFSETQ. V was cut by 4 bases and J by 3 bases, with 19 bases left in between. The CDR3 runs 16 residues. CDR3 coding DNA: TGCGCCAGCAGCGTAACCTCGACTGCTGCGGACTATGGCTACACCTTC. The encoded protein is CASSVTSTAADYGYTF.

The rearrangement joins TRBV25-1 to TRBJ1-1; D possibly corresponds to TRBD1 (5 bases). V lost 4 bases, J lost 4 bases, and 10 bases lay in between. The CDR3 has 13 residues. Germline V lookup: CDR1 MGHDK, CDR2 SYGVNS. DNA of the CDR3: TGTGCCAGCAGTGTAGACAGCAGCACTGAAGCTTTCTTT. It is translated as CASSVDSSTEAFF.

This chain connects TRBV29-1 to TRBJ1-1, with D maybe TRBD1 (6 bases). Germline V gene lookup returns CDR1 SQVTM and CDR2 ANQGSEA. V was pared by 1 base and J by 5 bases, with 17 bases between. This CDR3 contains 15 residues. DNA of the CDR3: TGCAGCGTTGAAGCTGGACAGCTGGGATTGACTGAAGCTTTCTTT. It is translated as CSVEAGQLGLTEAFF.